What follows is one T cell receptor beta chain and its context. Antigen: not known. The trim removed 8 bases at V and 2 bases at J, leaving 16 bases unmatched. Germline V gene data show CDR1 as GTSNPN and CDR2 as SVGIG (reference sequence). This CDR3 region has 16 residues. Sequenced by immunoSEQ multiplex PCR; TCRdb stores in-frame clones only, minus some. Of 200,000 or so clones listed, roughly 85% are singletons. Separation from the roughly 600-subject first cohort characterized the 120-subject validation cohort, to which the donors belonged. The entry originates in a study of cytomegalovirus exposure and HLA in healthy donors. Findings and caveats of the study: Rarity characterized most TCR sequences, yet some public TCRs appeared in many donors. Subsequent analysis of the roughly 120 validation repertoires found a tendency for first-cohort TCR clusters to co-occur. Among TCR beta chains, those listed as cytomegalovirus-associated numbered around 180.

The material sequenced was PBMCs. The rearrangement uses TRBV30 and TRBJ1-2, with 8 bases fitting TRBD1. This receptor was identified in a woman under 30 in good health and CMV-seronegative. The CDR3 sequence is CAHRTGIPNPNYGYTF. The CDR3, as DNA: TGTGCCCACCGGACAGGGATCCCCAACCCCAACTATGGCTACACCTTC. Full variable domain (rest looked up from reference TRBV30 and TRBJ1-2): SQTIHQWPATLVQPVGSPLSLECTVEGTSNPNLYWYRQAAGRGLQLLFYSVGIGQISSEVPQNLSASRPQDRQFILSSKKLLLSDSGFYLCAHRTGIPNPNYGYTFGSGTRLTVV.